This is a list of T cell receptor beta chains from one sample in a study of Tregs in tolerant kidney transplant recipients. Assay: immunoSEQ multiplex PCR; the TCRdb copy retains only in-frame clones and omits some. The sample records about 64,000 clones, around 87% being singletons. The specimen was CD4+ T cells from blood (PBMCs), collected 6 months after the transplant. The origin of the receptors is a human patient who received a combined kidney and bone marrow transplant. A share of the T cells may be of graft donor origin. Both conserved end residues are part of each CDR3. Fields, in order: D gene, V gene, clone size, J gene, CDR3 DNA, CDR3 protein. The D gene is left open where the match is weak. Clone size is shown for a subset of rows, as once, few, many or a class of expanded clone.

>TRBD1|TRBV5-1|once|TRBJ2-7
TGCGCCAGCAGCTTGAAACCTGGGACAGGGAGTGCGCGTTACGAGCAGTACTTC
CASSLKPGTGSARYEQYF
>NA|TRBV7-3|NA|TRBJ1-1
TGTGCCAGCAGCTTCACAGAGAACACTGAAGCTTTCTTT
CASSFTENTEAFF
>NA|TRBV7-2|once|TRBJ1-2
TGTGCCAGCAGCTTAGGGATAGGGACACACTATGGCTACACCTTC
CASSLGIGTHYGYTF
>TRBD1|TRBV7-8|NA|TRBJ1-2
TGTGCCAGCAGCTTAGTCCTGACAGGGTCCTATGGCTACACCTTC
CASSLVLTGSYGYTF
>NA|TRBV7-3|NA|TRBJ2-3
TGTGCCAGCAGCTTTGGGCTAGCTAGCACAGATACGCAGTATTTT
CASSFGLASTDTQYF
>TRBD1|TRBV19|NA|TRBJ1-1
TGTGCCAGTAGTATTAGGGGGCGGAACACTGAAGCTTTCTTT
CASSIRGRNTEAFF
>NA|TRBV4-3|NA|TRBJ1-3
TGCGCCAGCAGCCAAGAACGGGGAAACACCATATATTTT
CASSQERGNTIYF
>NA|TRBV18|once|TRBJ1-5
TGTGCCAGCTCACCGGGGCAGCTAGATCAGCCCCAGCATTTT
CASSPGQLDQPQHF
>TRBD2|TRBV6-6|NA|TRBJ2-2
TGTGCCAGCAGTAGGACTAGCGGGGCGAACACCGGGGAGCTGTTTTTT
CASSRTSGANTGELFF
>NA|TRBV6-1|NA|TRBJ2-1
TGTGCCAGCAGTGACAGGGTGAGTCGGTTGTACAATGAGCAGTTCTTC
CASSDRVSRLYNEQFF
>TRBD2|TRBV5-1|NA|TRBJ2-1
TGCGCCAGCAGCTCAACCCCTAGCGGGAGTTTCTCCTACAATGAGCAGTTCTTC
CASSSTPSGSFSYNEQFF
>TRBD1|TRBV5-1|NA|TRBJ1-1
TGCGCCAGCAGCCAAGGACAGGGGAGGGTTGGGGCTTTCTTT
CASSQGQGRVGAFF
>NA|TRBV5-6|NA|TRBJ2-5
TGTGCCAGCAGCTTGCCCCTAGCAACGGAGACCCAGTACTTC
CASSLPLATETQYF
>NA|TRBV30|NA|TRBJ1-5
TGTGCCTGGAGTACGGCCAGGGTTGATCAGCCCCAGCATTTT
CAWSTARVDQPQHF
>NA|TRBV25-1|NA|TRBJ1-1
TGTGCCAGCACCCGTTTCTCGACGGGTTCGGGAACTGAAGCTTTCTTT
CASTRFSTGSGTEAFF
>NA|TRBV5-6|NA|TRBJ2-2
TGTGCCAGCAGCTTGGGGGTTATACTAAACACCGGGGAGCTGTTTTTT
CASSLGVILNTGELFF
>TRBD1|TRBV19|NA|TRBJ1-1
TGTGCCAGTAGTACGCCGGGACAGGGGAGAAGGGGCACTGAAGCTTTCTTT
CASSTPGQGRRGTEAFF
>NA|TRBV6-5|NA|TRBJ2-1
TGTGCCAGCAGTGGCAGGGTTAGGTCCTACAATGAGCAGTTCTTC
CASSGRVRSYNEQFF
>NA|TRBV7-9|NA|TRBJ2-7
TGTGCCAGCAGCTTACCGGGGAGCTACGAGCAGTACTTC
CASSLPGSYEQYF
>TRBD1|TRBV30|NA|TRBJ2-7
TGTGCCTGGAACCTCGGACAGGGTCAGTACTTC
CAWNLGQGQYF
>NA|TRBV15|NA|TRBJ1-5
TGTGCCACCAGCAGAATAATACAGCGGGATGGCAATCAGCCCCAGCATTTT
CATSRIIQRDGNQPQHF
>TRBD2|TRBV7-2|NA|TRBJ2-5
TGTGCCAGCAGCTTAGCAAAGCTAGCGGGGGTTGAGACCCAGTACTTC
CASSLAKLAGVETQYF
>TRBD1|TRBV7-3|NA|TRBJ2-2
TGTGCCAGCAGCCCAAAAAGGACAGGGGGCACCGGGGAGCTGTTTTTT
CASSPKRTGGTGELFF